The clone carrying this T cell receptor (beta chain) has a handful of counts. In germline, CDR1 is SGHAT, CDR2 FQNNGV. V shed 7 bases and J shed 1 base, with 22 bases lying between them. There are 17 residues in the CDR3. This record belongs to a study of T cell repertoires in cytomegalovirus infection. The wider study: From public TCR beta signatures came an indication of both CMV infection and matching HLA type.

TCRdb re-analysed the reads in MiXCR, keeping a single row per CDR3 protein. The sample holds fewer than 400,000 distinct CDR3 sequences; around a sixth are singletons and the top ten take approximately 10%. The sample taken for sequencing was PBMCs. This receptor was obtained from a human donor in good health (CMV status not recorded). Some clones in this sample may be carry-over from other donors' samples. This chain links TRBV11-2 with TRBJ1-2, with TRBD1 as a possible D gene (6 bases). The CDR3 DNA reads TGTGCCAGCACCGAACTACGGCGGACAGACGATAACTATGGCTACACCTTC. This encodes CASTELRRTDDNYGYTF.